Listed below are T cell receptor beta chains from one sample, sequenced in a study of cytotoxic CD8 clonotypes in ibrutinib-treated CLL. Profiled with immunoSEQ multiplex PCR; TCRdb holds only in-frame clones, not every one. Of fewer than 25,000 clones detected, around four fifths appear once; the ten largest clones hold around 8.3%. The sequences come from PBMCs, collected before ibrutinib treatment. The receptors stem from a human donor with chronic lymphocytic leukemia. The conserved cysteine and the conserved F or W are not part of the CDR3 here. Clone size is not always given. Where it is, it says once, few, many or a class for expanded clones.

V: TRBV6-1
size: .
CDR3: ASSEPGLAGYEQY

V: TRBV5-4
size: .
CDR3: ASSLDRGVNTEAF

V: TRBV5-4
size: once
CDR3: ASSSFWASGATDTQY

V: TRBV6-1
size: .
CDR3: ASSPSGQGIYGYT

V: TRBV27
size: .
CDR3: ASSLLGGWQDPYNEQF

V: TRBV30
size: .
CDR3: AWMTFYNEQF

V: TRBV9
size: once
CDR3: ASSVEWGRNNEQF

V: TRBV9
size: .
CDR3: ASSESGSSYNEQF

V: TRBV7-2
size: .
CDR3: ASTRDRSTDTQY

V: TRBV27
size: few
CDR3: ASSFASGRYEQY

V: TRBV28
size: few
CDR3: ASRPSDRVRSGELF

V: TRBV2
size: .
CDR3: ASNKETGSNQPQH

V: TRBV27
size: .
CDR3: ASSFLTSADTQY

V: TRBV28
size: .
CDR3: ASSSHGGNTEAF

V: TRBV7-2
size: once
CDR3: ASTNSGGVNSPLH

V: TRBV28
size: .
CDR3: ASRLFTGLRETQY

V: TRBV27
size: few
CDR3: ASSPRTGFQPQH

V: TRBV9
size: once
CDR3: ASTPFGQGDEQY

V: TRBV2
size: .
CDR3: ASSDRESGNTIY